The rows below give T cell receptor beta chains drawn from one sample of a study of blood T cell repertoires in COVID-19. Profiled with immunoSEQ multiplex PCR; TCRdb holds only in-frame clones, not every one. The table lists about 300,000 clones, over 80% of them singletons. The sequenced sample consisted of peripheral blood. Receptors were obtained from a woman aged 50 to 60 with COVID-19, enrolled during active disease. CDR3s include the opening cysteine and the closing phenylalanine or tryptophan. D genes are given only for firm matches. Clone sizes are given selectively: once, few, many, or a class where the clone is expanded.

d_gene	v_gene	abundance	j_gene	len	CDR3nt	CDR3aa
-	TRBV5-1	-	TRBJ2-7	15	TGCGCCAGCAGCCCCCCTTCACTGAACTCCTACGAGCAGTACTTC	CASSPPSLNSYEQYF
-	TRBV14	-	TRBJ1-6	13	TGTGCCAGCAGCCAAGTGCGGCGCTCACCCCTCCACTTT	CASSQVRRSPLHF
TRBD1	TRBV6-4	-	TRBJ2-7	14	TGTGCCAGCAGACCCGACAGGGGCTCCTACGAGCAGTACTTC	CASRPDRGSYEQYF
TRBD1	TRBV5-6	-	TRBJ1-1	15	TGTGCCAGCAGCTTGGGGGACAGAAGGAACACTGAAGCTTTCTTT	CASSLGDRRNTEAFF
-	TRBV2	many	TRBJ1-5	11	TGTGCCTGGGGGGGGGATCAGCCCCAGCATTTT	CAWGGDQPQHF
-	TRBV5-4	-	TRBJ1-6	13	TGTGCCAGCAGCCATATGGAGATCGGACCCCTCCACTTT	CASSHMEIGPLHF
-	TRBV9	-	TRBJ2-1	17	TGTGCCAGCAGCGTAGCTACCGGGGGAACCACCTACAATGAGCAGTTCTTC	CASSVATGGTTYNEQFF
-	TRBV7-3	-	TRBJ2-1	20	TGTGCCAGCAGCTTGAGACCGTCGGCGACTACACCTCTCGAATACAATGAGCAGTTCTTC	CASSLRPSATTPLEYNEQFF
TRBD2	TRBV5-6	-	TRBJ2-3	17	TGTGCCAGCAGCTTGTCTCTAGCGGGAGTGTTGACAGATACGCAGTATTTT	CASSLSLAGVLTDTQYF
TRBD1	TRBV11-2	-	TRBJ1-3	17	TGTGCCAGCAGCTTAGCCTCGGGACAGTTCTCTGGAAACACCATATATTTT	CASSLASGQFSGNTIYF
TRBD2	TRBV11-2	-	TRBJ2-2	16	TGTGCCAGCAGCTTATTTTGGACTAGCGGGACCGGGGAGCTGTTTTTT	CASSLFWTSGTGELFF
TRBD1	TRBV3-1/TRBV3-2	-	TRBJ2-5	15	TGTGCCAGCAGCCAAGAAGGGGGCTCCCAAGAGACCCAGTACTTC	CASSQEGGSQETQYF
-	TRBV27	few	TRBJ1-2	15	TGTGCCAGCAGGCCAGGAGGGCGCGCCAACTATGGCTACACCTTC	CASRPGGRANYGYTF
TRBD1	TRBV7-6	-	TRBJ1-2	17	TGTGCCAGCAGCTTAGAACCGGGACAGGGGGCTTATTATGGCTACACCTTC	CASSLEPGQGAYYGYTF
TRBD2	TRBV5-1	-	TRBJ2-7	18	TGCGCCAGCAGCATGGGGGGGACTAGCGGGACAAAGGCCCACGAGCAGTACTTC	CASSMGGTSGTKAHEQYF
-	TRBV5-1	-	TRBJ2-7	15	TGCGCCAGCAGCTCCGGGACTGGGTCGGGCTACGAGCAGTACTTC	CASSSGTGSGYEQYF
-	TRBV4-1	once	TRBJ2-3	16	TGCGCCAGCAGCCAAGTTTCGGGAGCGGGCACAGATACGCAGTATTTT	CASSQVSGAGTDTQYF
TRBD1	TRBV24-1	-	TRBJ2-1	12	TGTGCCACCAGTGACCCCGGACAGGGAGCGTTCTTC	CATSDPGQGAFF
-	TRBV7-8	-	TRBJ2-5	13	TGTGCCAGCAGTCCCTCCGTGGAGGAGACCCAGTACTTC	CASSPSVEETQYF
-	TRBV14	-	TRBJ1-4	14	TGTGCCAGCAGCCAAGATGGAACGGGGGGTAAACTGTTTTTT	CASSQDGTGGKLFF
TRBD1	TRBV7-2	-	TRBJ2-7	14	TGTGCCAGCAACAACCGGGACAGAGACTACGAGCAGTACTTC	CASNNRDRDYEQYF
-	TRBV5-1	-	TRBJ1-2	15	TGCGCCAGCAGCTTGGCAGGCAGAGAGACCTATGGCTACACCTTC	CASSLAGRETYGYTF
TRBD2	TRBV2	-	TRBJ2-7	17	TGTGCCAGCAGTGGGTCCTCGACTAGCGAGACCCACTACGAGCAGTACTTC	CASSGSSTSETHYEQYF
-	TRBV5-4	-	TRBJ2-3	13	TGTGCCAGCAGCTCGGAGGGCCGAGATACGCAGTATTTT	CASSSEGRDTQYF
-	TRBV4-3	-	TRBJ1-6	16	TGCGCCAGCAGCCAAGAGTACGGGACGGCGGGATCACCCCTCCACTTT	CASSQEYGTAGSPLHF
TRBD2	TRBV19	-	TRBJ2-7	15	TGTGCCAGTAGCCCCCGCGGGACTAACTCCTACGAGCAGTACTTC	CASSPRGTNSYEQYF
TRBD2	TRBV4-1	-	TRBJ2-1	17	TGCGCCAGCAGCCAAGGCGGACTAGGTCTATCCTACAATGAGCAGTTCTTC	CASSQGGLGLSYNEQFF
-	TRBV6-2/TRBV6-3	-	TRBJ2-2	12	TGTGCCAGCAGTTACTTCGCCGGGGAGCTGTTTTTT	CASSYFAGELFF
-	TRBV15	-	TRBJ2-5	15	TGTGCCACCAGCAGAGATCCGTCCGGTCAAGAGACCCAGTACTTC	CATSRDPSGQETQYF
-	TRBV6-1	-	TRBJ2-3	14	TGTGCCAGCAGTGAAGATGGCTTCACAGATACGCAGTATTTT	CASSEDGFTDTQYF
-	TRBV10-1	many	TRBJ2-6	17	TGCGCCAGCAGTGCGAACGGTCTCTTCTCTGGGGCCAACGTCCTGACTTTC	CASSANGLFSGANVLTF
TRBD1	TRBV6-6	few	TRBJ2-7	16	TGTGCCAGCAGTTCCGAACCGGGACAGGAGCTCTACGGGCAGTACTTC	CASSSEPGQELYGQYF
-	TRBV4-3	-	TRBJ1-2	13	TGCGCCAGCAGCCAAGAGCCGGGCTATGGCTACACCTTC	CASSQEPGYGYTF
TRBD2	TRBV5-1	-	TRBJ2-7	14	TGCGCCAGCAGCACACGGGAGGGCCAGGACGAGCAGTACTTC	CASSTREGQDEQYF
TRBD1	TRBV5-1	few	TRBJ1-2	15	TGCGCCAGCAGCTTGGTGGACAGGGGGCGAGATGGCTACACCTTC	CASSLVDRGRDGYTF